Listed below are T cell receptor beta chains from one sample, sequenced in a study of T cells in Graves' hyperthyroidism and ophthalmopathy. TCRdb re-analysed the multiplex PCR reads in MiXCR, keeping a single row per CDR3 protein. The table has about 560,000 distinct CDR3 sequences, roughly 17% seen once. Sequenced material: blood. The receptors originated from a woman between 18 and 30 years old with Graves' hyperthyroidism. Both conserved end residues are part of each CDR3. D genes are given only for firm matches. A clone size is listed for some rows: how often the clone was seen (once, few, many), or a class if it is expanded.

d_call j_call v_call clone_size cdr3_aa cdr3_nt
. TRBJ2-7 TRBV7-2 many CASSLGSGALSYEQYF TGTGCCAGCAGCTTAGGTTCGGGGGCCCTCTCCTACGAGCAGTACTTC
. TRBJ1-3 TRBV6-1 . CASNSRDGNTIYF TGTGCCAGCAACTCGAGGGATGGAAACACCATATATTTT
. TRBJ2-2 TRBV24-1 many CATSVSRTYNTGELFF TGTGCCACCAGTGTCTCCCGGACATACAACACCGGGGAGCTGTTTTTT
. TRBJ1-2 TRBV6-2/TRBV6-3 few CASSSGTRNYGYTF TGTGCCAGCAGTTCAGGGACTCGGAACTATGGCTACACCTTC
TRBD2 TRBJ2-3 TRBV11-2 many CASSSSGRWDTQYF TGTGCCAGCAGCTCCAGCGGGAGATGGGATACGCAGTATTTT
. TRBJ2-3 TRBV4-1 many CASSQDPPSTQYF TGCGCCAGCAGCCAAGATCCCCCATCTACGCAGTATTTT
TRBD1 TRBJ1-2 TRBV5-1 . CASSFGTGGSISYGYTF TGCGCCAGCAGTTTCGGGACAGGGGGCAGTATCTCCTATGGCTACACCTTC
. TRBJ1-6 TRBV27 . CASNPTWIVNSPLHF TGTGCCAGCAACCCGACATGGATCGTTAATTCACCCCTCCACTTT
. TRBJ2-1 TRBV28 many CASESEGTLHNEQFF TGTGCCAGCGAATCAGAGGGGACTTTACACAATGAGCAGTTCTTC
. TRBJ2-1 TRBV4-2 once CASSRRGEYNEQFF TGTGCCAGCAGCCGTAGGGGGGAATACAATGAGCAGTTCTTC
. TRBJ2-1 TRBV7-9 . CASSLIKGRYNEQFF TGTGCCAGCAGCTTAATAAAGGGGCGATACAATGAGCAGTTCTTC
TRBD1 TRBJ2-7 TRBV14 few CASSQERRQGIHEQYF TGTGCCAGCAGCCAAGAACGAAGACAGGGAATCCACGAGCAGTACTTC
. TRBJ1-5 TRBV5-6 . CASSLALFVGAENSNQPQHF TGTGCCAGCAGCTTGGCGCTTTTTGTCGGGGCGGAAAATAGCAATCAGCCCCAGCATTTT
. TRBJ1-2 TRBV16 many CASSQSGGGYTF TGTGCCAGCAGCCAATCAGGAGGAGGCTACACCTTC
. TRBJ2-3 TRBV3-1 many CASSQMKISRDTQYF TGTGCCAGCAGCCAAATGAAGATATCCCGAGATACGCAGTATTTT
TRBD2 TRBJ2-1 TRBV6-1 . CASSSQVGLRSYNEQFF TGTGCCAGCAGTTCCCAGGTGGGACTACGGTCCTACAATGAGCAGTTCTTC
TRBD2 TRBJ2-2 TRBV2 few CASRRASGPNTGELFF TGTGCCAGCAGGAGGGCTAGCGGGCCGAACACCGGGGAGCTGTTTTTT
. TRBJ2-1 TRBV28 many CASSPKHEQFF TGTGCCAGCAGTCCAAAGCATGAGCAGTTCTTC
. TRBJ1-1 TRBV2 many CASSISRSLIAEAFF TGTGCCAGCAGTATCTCCAGGAGTTTAATCGCTGAAGCTTTCTTT
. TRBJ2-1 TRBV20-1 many CSARDRNEQFF TGCAGTGCTAGAGATCGGAATGAGCAGTTCTTC
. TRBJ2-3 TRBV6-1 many CASRGNRDADTQYF TGTGCCAGCAGGGGGAACAGGGATGCGGATACGCAGTATTTT
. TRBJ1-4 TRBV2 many CASSEVRDEKLFF TGTGCCAGCAGCGAAGTGAGGGATGAAAAACTGTTTTTT
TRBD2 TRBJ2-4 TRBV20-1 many CSAPRGGENIQYF TGCAGTGCTCCCCGGGGGGGGGAGAACATTCAGTACTTC